Listed below are T cell receptor beta chains from one sample, sequenced in a study of control samples from healthy donors and cancer patients. Sequencing was performed with immunoSEQ multiplex PCR; in TCRdb, only in-frame clones are kept and a portion is missing. The sample has just over 9,000 clones; 91% are singletons. Material: PBMCs. The receptors were sampled from a man between 60 and 75 years old with colorectal cancer. CDR3s include the opening cysteine and the closing phenylalanine or tryptophan. The order of the fields is clone size, D gene, J gene, V gene, CDR3 protein, CDR3 DNA. D genes are given only for firm matches. Only part of the rows carry a size: once, few, many, or a class if the clone is expanded.

. | . | TRBJ2-7 | TRBV27 | CASSFRRGNDEQYF | TGTGCCAGCAGTTTTCGCCGGGGAAATGACGAGCAGTACTTC
. | . | TRBJ1-2 | TRBV7-2 | CASTSRAEQNYGYTF | TGTGCCAGCACCTCAAGGGCGGAGCAGAACTATGGCTACACCTTC
. | TRBD1 | TRBJ1-2 | TRBV28 | CASSFLGGVGFNYGYTF | TGTGCCAGCAGTTTCCTAGGGGGCGTAGGATTCAACTATGGCTACACCTTC
. | . | TRBJ2-3 | TRBV4-1 | CASSPWAGTDTQYF | TGCGCCAGCAGCCCCTGGGCCGGCACAGATACGCAGTATTTT
. | . | TRBJ2-3 | TRBV20-1 | CSVPLGTQYF | TGCAGTGTTCCACTCGGTACGCAGTATTTT
. | TRBD1 | TRBJ1-5 | TRBV28 | CASSPLTGKDNQPQHF | TGTGCCAGCAGTCCCCTGACAGGGAAGGATAATCAGCCCCAGCATTTT
. | TRBD1 | TRBJ1-6 | TRBV19 | CASTKDRGSVHSPLHF | TGTGCCAGTACGAAAGACAGGGGGTCCGTACATTCACCCCTCCACTTT
. | . | TRBJ2-4 | TRBV2 | CASTAGSLAKNIQYF | TGTGCCAGCACGGCGGGGTCCCTAGCCAAAAACATTCAGTACTTC
few | . | TRBJ2-6 | TRBV27 | CASRLTGANVLTF | TGTGCCAGCAGGTTAACCGGGGCCAACGTCCTGACTTTC
once | TRBD1 | TRBJ2-3 | TRBV7-3 | CASSPPGQGASKYF | TGTGCCAGCAGCCCCCCGGGACAGGGGGCGTCTAAGTATTTT
. | . | TRBJ2-2 | TRBV5-1 | CASSLHAGELFF | TGCGCCAGCAGCTTGCACGCCGGGGAGCTGTTTTTT
. | . | TRBJ2-3 | TRBV24-1 | CATSDGPGQRGTDTQYF | TGTGCCACCAGTGATGGTCCAGGACAGAGAGGCACAGATACGCAGTATTTT
. | . | TRBJ1-2 | TRBV7-9 | CASSLRTETGFGGYTF | TGTGCCAGCAGCCTCCGGACAGAGACGGGTTTCGGTGGCTACACCTTC
. | TRBD2 | TRBJ2-1 | TRBV6-1 | CASSEIDGGSSYEQFF | TGTGCCAGCAGTGAAATAGACGGGGGGTCATCATATGAGCAGTTCTTC
. | . | TRBJ1-5 | TRBV12-3/TRBV12-4 | CASSLGGPQPQHF | TGTGCCAGCAGTTTAGGAGGCCCTCAGCCCCAGCATTTT
. | . | TRBJ1-1 | TRBV5-1 | CASSVGLRDMNTEAFF | TGCGCCAGCAGCGTAGGTTTGAGGGATATGAACACTGAAGCTTTCTTT
once | TRBD2 | TRBJ2-7 | TRBV20-1 | CSPTSGYEQYF | TGCAGTCCAACTAGCGGATACGAGCAGTACTTC
. | . | TRBJ2-7 | TRBV5-6 | CASSLAAAEQYF | TGTGCCAGCAGCTTGGCCGCAGCCGAGCAGTACTTC
. | . | TRBJ2-7 | TRBV3-1/TRBV3-2 | CARNRPYEQYF | TGTGCCAGAAACCGGCCATACGAGCAGTACTTC
. | TRBD1 | TRBJ1-4 | TRBV5-1 | CASSSHGQGGEKLFF | TGCGCCAGCAGCTCACATGGACAGGGCGGTGAAAAACTGTTTTTT
. | . | TRBJ2-7 | TRBV19 | CASSIATSPYEQYF | TGTGCCAGTAGTATAGCCACCAGTCCCTACGAGCAGTACTTC
. | . | TRBJ2-1 | TRBV7-9 | CASSLTRLRTYNEQFF | TGTGCCAGCAGCTTAACCCGACTGAGAACCTACAATGAGCAGTTCTTC
once | . | TRBJ2-3 | TRBV5-1 | CASSPRGSSTDTQYF | TGCGCCAGCAGCCCCCGGGGCAGTAGCACAGATACGCAGTATTTT
. | . | TRBJ1-4 | TRBV6-1 | CASSGTLLRANEKLFF | TGTGCCAGCAGTGGGACATTACTGAGAGCTAATGAAAAACTGTTTTTT
hyperexpanded | TRBD1 | TRBJ2-3 | TRBV9 | CASSVGLEGATDTQYF | TGTGCCAGCAGCGTAGGGCTTGAGGGGGCAACAGATACGCAGTATTTT
once | . | TRBJ2-7 | TRBV3-1/TRBV3-2 | CASSQAPGTDYEQYF | TGTGCCAGCAGCCAAGCCCCAGGCACCGACTACGAGCAGTACTTC
. | . | TRBJ1-3 | TRBV18 | CASSPLGISGNTIYF | TGTGCCAGCTCACCCCTGGGCATCTCTGGAAACACCATATATTTT
. | . | TRBJ1-5 | TRBV10-3 | CAISQGNQPQHF | TGTGCCATCAGTCAGGGTAATCAGCCCCAGCATTTT
once | . | TRBJ1-1 | TRBV19 | CASSLQGATEAFF | TGTGCCAGTAGCTTACAGGGAGCAACTGAAGCTTTCTTT
. | . | TRBJ1-5 | TRBV19 | CASSQGGAYQPQHF | TGTGCCAGTAGCCAAGGGGGGGCTTATCAGCCCCAGCATTTT
. | TRBD1 | TRBJ2-3 | TRBV5-1 | CASSYDRGSTDTQYF | TGCGCCAGCAGTTACGACAGGGGGAGCACAGATACGCAGTATTTT
. | . | TRBJ1-6 | TRBV28 | CASSPSGQNSPLHF | TGTGCCAGCAGTCCTAGCGGACAGAATTCACCCCTCCACTTT
. | . | TRBJ2-2 | TRBV4-3 | CASSQPGRGELFF | TGCGCCAGCAGCCAGCCCGGCCGGGGGGAGCTGTTTTTT
. | . | TRBJ1-1 | TRBV15 | CATSRDRRAWNTEAFF | TGTGCCACCAGCAGAGATCGCAGGGCCTGGAACACTGAAGCTTTCTTT
. | . | TRBJ2-2 | TRBV7-2 | CASSLRAGNTGELFF | TGTGCCAGCAGCTTACGAGCGGGGAACACCGGGGAGCTGTTTTTT
. | . | TRBJ2-5 | TRBV6-4 | CASSGHRGETQYF | TGTGCCAGCTCGGGACATCGAGGGGAGACCCAGTACTTC
. | TRBD1 | TRBJ1-1 | TRBV6-6 | CASSPGTDLAFF | TGTGCCAGCAGTCCTGGGACAGATCTAGCTTTCTTT
. | . | TRBJ2-1 | TRBV7-9 | CASSGSGRGAYNEQFF | TGTGCCAGCTCGGGTTCCGGGCGGGGTGCCTACAATGAGCAGTTCTTC
. | . | TRBJ1-2 | TRBV21-1 | CASSKGPGANYGYTF | TGTGCCAGCAGCAAAGGTCCAGGTGCTAACTATGGCTACACCTTC
. | . | TRBJ2-1 | TRBV12-5 | CASGLKFPSSYNEQFF | TGTGCTAGTGGTTTAAAGTTCCCGAGCTCCTACAATGAGCAGTTCTTC
. | TRBD1 | TRBJ2-3 | TRBV7-9 | CASSPRGPDTQYF | TGTGCCAGCAGCCCTAGGGGGCCCGATACGCAGTATTTT
. | . | TRBJ2-1 | TRBV11-3 | CASSLVAFDEQFF | TGTGCCAGCAGCTTAGTCGCTTTCGATGAGCAGTTCTTC
. | . | TRBJ1-4 | TRBV5-4 | CASSLSASEEKLFF | TGTGCCAGCAGCTTGTCCGCTTCAGAGGAAAAACTGTTTTTT
. | . | TRBJ1-5 | TRBV5-1 | CASSLSTDQPQHF | TGCGCCAGCAGCTTGTCGACAGATCAGCCCCAGCATTTT
. | . | TRBJ1-1 | TRBV18 | CASSRRSSGNTEAFF | TGTGCCAGCTCGCGGAGGAGCAGTGGTAACACTGAAGCTTTCTTT
. | . | TRBJ2-1 | TRBV2 | CASSPGGSSSYNEQFF | TGTGCCAGCAGTCCTGGAGGATCCAGCTCCTACAATGAGCAGTTCTTC
once | TRBD1 | TRBJ1-4 | TRBV2 | CASSEQGAFEKLFF | TGTGCCAGCAGTGAGCAGGGGGCATTTGAAAAACTGTTTTTT
once | . | TRBJ2-7 | TRBV28 | CASSSPGNGNEQYF | TGTGCCAGCAGTTCCCCAGGGAACGGTAACGAGCAGTACTTC